Reported below is one TCR beta chain. Its antigen is unidentified. Time point described: persistent/refractory GD, antithyroid drugs over 5 years with positive TRAb. With RNA extracted from PBMCs as input, the TCR library was made. Arm-PCR with iRepertoire HTBI primers amplified the CDR3 regions for these TCR beta libraries. TCRdb re-analysed the multiplex PCR reads in MiXCR, keeping a single row per CDR3 protein. The sample lists 450,000 or so distinct CDR3 sequences; under 25% were seen once. This specimen belongs to a study of regulatory T cells in long-lasting Graves disease. Study in general: Treatment with antithyroid drugs for over 5 years, together with positive TSH receptor antibodies, meant persistent Graves' disease. Findings of the study overall: Preferential use of TRBV28, TRBJ1-2 and TRBJ2-5 was seen in persistent disease. Less diverse TCR repertoires were seen in persistent Graves' patients than in newly diagnosed ones.

V dropped 6 bases and J dropped 5; count of bases not matched to a gene: 16. CDR3 size: 17 residues. The germline gives CDR1 MNHNS, CDR2 SASEGT. The specimen was peripheral blood mononuclear cells (PBMCs), collected when the disease was refractory, from a patient treated with antithyroid drugs. The rearrangement links TRBV6-1 to TRBJ2-4, with 7 nucleotides matching TRBD2. The sequence came from a female donor with Graves disease. CDR3 sequence: CASSQNSGLPPENIQYF. CDR3 sequence (DNA): TGTGCCAGCAGCCAGAATAGCGGGCTCCCGCCTGAAAACATTCAGTACTTC.